This TCR beta chain is from a study of T-cell reconstitution after alpha-beta-depleted transplantation in children. This clonotype was observed a handful of times. The antigen remains unidentified. Study-level findings and limits: At one year after transplant, newly produced T cells mostly accounted for T-cell counts and diversity. Several hundred expanded graft clones reportedly gave rise to the alpha-beta T cells present about two months after transplant. At day 60, the high TCRbeta diversity found in some patients originated from recipient T cells and thymic progenitors that had survived.

CDR3 length: 13 amino acids. V was trimmed by 1 base and J by 4 bases, leaving 11 bases between them. Germline CDR1 and CDR2: DFQATT and SNEGSKA (reference sequence). The TCRbeta library incorporated unique molecular identifiers. Each CDR3 protein is one row after TCRdb ran MiXCR on the PCR reads. This table has around 230,000 distinct CDR3 sequences, around a sixth appearing once. This chain uses TRBV20-1 with TRBJ2-7; D is ambiguous. The clonotype was recovered from a male patient aged 2 to 9 who had a stem cell transplant for acute lymphoblastic leukemia, so the T cells may come from the graft donor. Sample: PBMCs, mostly from graft donor cells, taken 360 days after TCRalphabeta/CD19-depleted stem cell transplant. In DNA form, the CDR3 reads TGCAGTGCTAGAGGTTTCCGAGGTTACGAGCAGTACTTC. It encodes CSARGFRGYEQYF.